This TCR beta chain was sequenced during a study of identical twins. Study results and limitations: The study found excess low generation probability among twin-shared out-of-frame alpha sequences.

CDR1 is LGHDT and CDR2 is YNNKEL in the germline V gene (reference sequence). CDR3 length equals 15 residues. V was clipped by 4 bases and J by 2 bases; unmatched bases: 5. TCRdb reprocessed the 5' RACE reads with MiXCR, giving one entry per CDR3 protein. The repertoire consists of 350,000 to 600,000 distinct CDR3 sequences, with approximately 15% occurring once and the leading ten covering around 0.48%. This clonotype has just a few counts. As yet, its antigen is unknown. These records were also assigned to another study, of yellow fever vaccine responses in identical twins.

What was sequenced was CD4+ T cells sorted from blood. The rearrangement joins TRBV3-1 to TRBJ2-7, with 10 nucleotides matching TRBD1. The clonotype was recovered from a woman under 30 in good health. Here the CDR3 DNA reads TGTGCCAGCAGCCTCCGGACAGGGGGTCCCTACGAGCAGTACTTC. It yields the protein CASSLRTGGPYEQYF.